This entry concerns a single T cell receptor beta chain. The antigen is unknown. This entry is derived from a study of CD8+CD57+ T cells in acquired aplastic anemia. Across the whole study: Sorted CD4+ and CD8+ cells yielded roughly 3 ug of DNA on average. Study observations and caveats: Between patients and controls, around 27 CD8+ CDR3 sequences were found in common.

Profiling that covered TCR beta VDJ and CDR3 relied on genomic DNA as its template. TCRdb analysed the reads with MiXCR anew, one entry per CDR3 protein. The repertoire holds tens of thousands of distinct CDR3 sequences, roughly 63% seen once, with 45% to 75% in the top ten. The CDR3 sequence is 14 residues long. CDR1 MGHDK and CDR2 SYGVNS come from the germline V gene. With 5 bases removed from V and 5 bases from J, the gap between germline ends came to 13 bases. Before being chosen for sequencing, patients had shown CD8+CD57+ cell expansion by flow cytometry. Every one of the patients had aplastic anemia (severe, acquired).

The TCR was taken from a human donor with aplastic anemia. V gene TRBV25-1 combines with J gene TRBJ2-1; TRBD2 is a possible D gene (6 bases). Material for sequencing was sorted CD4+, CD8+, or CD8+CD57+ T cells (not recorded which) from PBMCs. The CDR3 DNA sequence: TGTGCCAGCAGTAGAGAGGGACTGAACAATGAGCAGTTCTTC. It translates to CASSREGLNNEQFF.